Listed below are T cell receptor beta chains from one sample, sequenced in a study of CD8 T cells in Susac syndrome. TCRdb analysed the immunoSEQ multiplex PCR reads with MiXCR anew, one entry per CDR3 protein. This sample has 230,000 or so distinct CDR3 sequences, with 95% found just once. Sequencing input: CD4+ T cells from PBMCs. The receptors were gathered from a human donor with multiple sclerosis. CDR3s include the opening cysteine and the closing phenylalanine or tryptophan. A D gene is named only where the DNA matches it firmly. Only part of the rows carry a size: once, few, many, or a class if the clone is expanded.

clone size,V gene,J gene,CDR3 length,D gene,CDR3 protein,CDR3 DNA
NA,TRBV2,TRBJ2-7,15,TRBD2,CASKKLAGLSYEQYF,TGTGCCAGCAAAAAGCTAGCGGGGCTCTCCTACGAGCAGTACTTC
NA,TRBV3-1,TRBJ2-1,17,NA,CASSLRGSGAGADEQFF,TGTGCCAGCAGCCTCCGAGGAAGCGGGGCGGGGGCCGATGAGCAGTTCTTC
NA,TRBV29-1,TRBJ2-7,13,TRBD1,CSFGQGSSYEQYF,TGCAGCTTTGGACAGGGGTCCTCCTACGAGCAGTACTTC
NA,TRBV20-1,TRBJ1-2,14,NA,CSAINRVANYGYTF,TGCAGTGCTATAAACAGGGTAGCTAACTATGGCTACACCTTC
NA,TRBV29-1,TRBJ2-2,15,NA,CSVSRRAVGTGELFF,TGCAGCGTTTCGCGCCGGGCGGTAGGCACCGGGGAGCTGTTTTTT
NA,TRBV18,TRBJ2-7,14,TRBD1,CASSPPGQNYEQYF,TGTGCCAGCTCACCCCCGGGACAGAACTACGAGCAGTACTTC
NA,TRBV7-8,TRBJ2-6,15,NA,CASSLALSGANVLTF,TGTGCCAGCAGCTTAGCCCTCTCTGGGGCCAACGTCCTGACTTTC
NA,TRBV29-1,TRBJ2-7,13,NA,CSVAEVVSYEQYF,TGCAGCGTTGCGGAGGTTGTCTCCTACGAGCAGTACTTC
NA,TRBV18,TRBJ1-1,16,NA,CASSPAGVVMNTEAFF,TGTGCCAGCTCACCAGCTGGGGTAGTGATGAACACTGAAGCTTTCTTT
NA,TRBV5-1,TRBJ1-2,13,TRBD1,CASSLGTGVGYTF,TGCGCCAGCAGCCTGGGGACAGGGGTTGGCTACACCTTC
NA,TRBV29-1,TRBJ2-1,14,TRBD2,CSATTSGSYNEQFF,TGCAGCGCCACTACTAGCGGGAGCTACAATGAGCAGTTCTTC
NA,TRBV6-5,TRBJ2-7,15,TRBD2,CASSPGTSGSYEQYF,TGTGCCAGCAGTCCTGGGACTAGCGGATCCTACGAGCAGTACTTC
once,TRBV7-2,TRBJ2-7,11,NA,CASSLTNEQYF,TGTGCCAGCAGCCTAACGAACGAGCAGTACTTC
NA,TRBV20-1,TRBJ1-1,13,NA,CSARVARGTEAFF,TGCAGTGCTAGAGTGGCCAGGGGCACTGAAGCTTTCTTT
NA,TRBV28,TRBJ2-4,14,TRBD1,CASSPTGTGSRQYF,TGTGCCAGCAGTCCTACCGGGACAGGGTCCCGGCAGTACTTC
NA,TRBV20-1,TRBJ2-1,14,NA,CSARDAATYNEQFF,TGCAGTGCTAGAGACGCCGCGACCTACAATGAGCAGTTCTTC
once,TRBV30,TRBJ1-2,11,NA,CACRAPGGPHF,TGTGCCTGCCGCGCCCCGGGCGGACCCCACTTC
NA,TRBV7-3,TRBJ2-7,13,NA,CASSLTPYNEQYF,TGTGCCAGCAGCTTAACCCCCTATAACGAGCAGTACTTC
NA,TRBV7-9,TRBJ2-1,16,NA,CASSLLRPASYNEQFF,TGTGCCAGCAGCTTACTCAGGCCGGCTAGCTACAATGAGCAGTTCTTC
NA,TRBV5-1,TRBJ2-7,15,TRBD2,CASSASPSGSYEQYF,TGCGCCAGCAGCGCCAGCCCTAGCGGGAGTTACGAGCAGTACTTC
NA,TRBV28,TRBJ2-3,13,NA,CASSFGSTDTQYF,TGTGCCAGCAGTTTTGGTAGCACAGATACGCAGTATTTT
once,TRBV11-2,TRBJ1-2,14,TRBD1,CASSTRDRAYGYTF,TGTGCCAGCAGCACCCGGGACAGGGCCTATGGCTACACCTTC
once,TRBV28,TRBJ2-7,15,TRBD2,CASSLGGTSGKEQYF,TGTGCCAGCAGTTTAGGGGGGACTAGCGGGAAGGAGCAGTACTTC
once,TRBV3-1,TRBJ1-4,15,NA,CASSPPRGGNEKLFF,TGTGCCAGCAGCCCCCCACGGGGAGGAAATGAAAAACTGTTTTTT
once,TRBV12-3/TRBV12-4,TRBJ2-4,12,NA,CASSLGKNIQYF,TGTGCCAGCAGTTTGGGGAAAAACATTCAGTACTTC
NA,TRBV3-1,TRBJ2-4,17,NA,CASSQGSLARKENIQYF,TGTGCCAGCAGCCAAGGATCCCTAGCAAGGAAAGAAAACATTCAGTACTTC
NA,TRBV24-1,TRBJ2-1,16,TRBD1,CATVTGRGRSYNEQFF,TGTGCCACCGTTACCGGCAGGGGGAGAAGCTACAATGAGCAGTTCTTC
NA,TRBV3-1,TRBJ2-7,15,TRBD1,CASSQAGTAPNEQYF,TGTGCCAGCAGCCAGGCCGGGACAGCGCCCAACGAGCAGTACTTC
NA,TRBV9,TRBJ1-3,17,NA,CASSVKPRGESGNTIYF,TGTGCCAGCAGCGTCAAACCGCGAGGGGAGTCTGGAAACACCATATATTTT
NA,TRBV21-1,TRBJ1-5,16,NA,CASSPVGGAEVQPQHF,TGTGCCAGCAGCCCCGTTGGAGGGGCCGAAGTTCAGCCCCAGCATTTT
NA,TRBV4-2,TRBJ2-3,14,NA,CASSQGHGGDTQYF,TGTGCCAGCAGCCAAGGGCATGGAGGAGATACGCAGTATTTT
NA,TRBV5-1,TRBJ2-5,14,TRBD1,CASSSTGGWETQYF,TGCGCCAGCAGCTCTACAGGGGGCTGGGAGACCCAGTACTTC
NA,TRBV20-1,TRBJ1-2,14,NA,CSASVNADNYGYTF,TGCAGTGCTAGCGTCAATGCAGATAACTATGGCTACACCTTC
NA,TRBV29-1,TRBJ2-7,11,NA,CSGGISYEQYF,TGCAGCGGGGGGATCTCCTACGAGCAGTACTTC
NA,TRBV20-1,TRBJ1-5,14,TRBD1,CSAQVPGQNQPQHF,TGCAGTGCTCAAGTTCCGGGACAGAATCAGCCCCAGCATTTT
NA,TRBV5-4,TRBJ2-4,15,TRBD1,CASSPTPGQRNIQYF,TGTGCCAGCAGCCCCACACCGGGACAGCGAAACATTCAGTACTTC
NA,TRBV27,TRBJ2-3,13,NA,CASSLSRTDTQYF,TGTGCCAGCAGTTTGAGCCGCACAGATACGCAGTATTTT
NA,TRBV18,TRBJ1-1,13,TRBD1,CASSLQGDTEAFF,TGTGCCAGCTCACTCCAGGGGGACACTGAAGCTTTCTTT